Shown below are 30 T cell receptor beta chains from a single sample sequenced in a study of cytomegalovirus exposure and HLA in healthy donors (dated by TCRdb to about 2017). The library relied on the immunoSEQ multiplex PCR assay. For the multiplex PCR, a mixture combining 60 forward primers for TCR Vbeta segments and 13 reverse primers for TCR Jbeta segments was used. Entries here come from immuneACCESS through TCRdb and include only in-frame sequences with V and J called. Some clones fail to appear in such tables; in the studies checked, an unresolved V gene covers under half of the shortfall, and the cause of the remainder is unknown. This sample lists more than 130,000 clones; 70% to 80% were detected once. Together, the top ten hold approximately 4% of the sample. The sequencing input was PBMCs. Every receptor here comes from a man in his late teens or twenties in good health and CMV-seronegative.

V usage is TRBV9 and J usage is TRBJ2-1, with 12 bases aligning to TRBD2. CDR1 and CDR2 (germline): SGDLS, YYNGEE. The CDR3 has 15 amino acids. V shed 3 bases, J shed 3 bases, and the junction held 1 base outside the gene matches. CDR3 region: CASSGLAGDYNEQFF. The CDR3 DNA sequence: TGTGCCAGCAGCGGACTAGCGGGGGACTACAATGAGCAGTTCTTC.

The gene calls are TRBV7-9 and TRBJ2-5; D perhaps matches TRBD1 (6 bases). The CDR3 has 15 amino acids. Looked up from germline, CDR1 is SEHNR and CDR2 is FQNEAQ (reference sequence). V dropped 5 bases and J dropped 2 bases, with 15 bases sitting between them. In DNA form, the CDR3 reads TGTGCCAGCAGCCCGCGACAGGAGCATCAAGAGACCCAGTACTTC. Its protein is CASSPRQEHQETQYF.

This rearrangement joins TRBV7-3 to TRBJ2-5, with D tentatively TRBD2 (6 bases). Trimming pared 0 bases from V and 5 bases from J, leaving 10 bases between. The CDR3 runs 14 residues. The V gene's germline CDR1 is SGHTA and CDR2 FQGTGA. For the CDR3, the DNA is TGTGCCAGCAGCTTAACGGGAGGCCGGGAGACCCAGTACTTC. This gives the protein CASSLTGGRETQYF.

The rearrangement joins TRBV5-8 to TRBJ1-4, with 9 bases lining up with TRBD1. The germline gives CDR1 SGHTS, CDR2 YDEGEE. With 4 bases clipped from V and 5 bases from J, the junction kept 6 bases outside the gene matches. The CDR3 contains 15 residues. The CDR3 spells CASSRIQGANEKLFF. CDR3 DNA: TGTGCCAGCAGCCGAATACAGGGGGCAAATGAAAAACTGTTTTTT.

J is TRBJ1-6 and V is TRBV27; tentatively, D is TRBD1 (6 bases). The ends were cut back, 3 bases at V and 3 bases at J, with 15 bases in the middle. CDR1 is MNHEY, CDR2 SMNVEV, per germline (reference sequence). The CDR3 loop spans 17 amino acids. This CDR3 reads CASSFRIGQSYNSPLHF. The CDR3 nucleotides are TGTGCCAGCAGTTTTCGGATCGGACAGAGCTATAATTCACCCCTCCACTTT.

The chain combines TRBV19 with TRBJ2-1; 9 nucleotides line up with TRBD1. Germline CDR1 is LNHDA and CDR2 is SQIVND (reference sequence). The CDR3 has 16 residues. The V segment lost 7 bases and the J segment 6 bases; nucleotides outside the gene matches: 13. The CDR3: CASTTLPGQGGNEQFF. The CDR3 coding sequence is TGTGCCAGTACCACCCTCCCGGGACAGGGAGGCAATGAGCAGTTCTTC.

There are a few counts of this clone. The chain links TRBV9 to TRBJ1-1; D uncertain. V shed 0 bases and J shed 5 bases, with 8 bases lying between them. Germline CDR1 reads SGDLS; CDR2 reads YYNGEE. This CDR3 has 13 residues. CDR3 DNA sequence: TGTGCCAGCAGCGTAGATGCGGGGACTGAAGCTTTCTTT. Its protein product is CASSVDAGTEAFF.

This clone came up a few times. CDR3 sequence: CASSLGTGNTGELFF. In DNA form, the CDR3 reads TGTGCCAGCAGTTTAGGGACAGGGAACACCGGGGAGCTGTTTTTT. The rearrangement links TRBV27 to TRBJ2-2; TRBD1 matches 8 bases. This CDR3 has 15 residues. V shed 2 bases, J shed 1 base, and the junction held 0 bases outside the gene matches. Per the germline V gene, CDR1 is MNHEY and CDR2 is SMNVEV (reference sequence).

The gene calls are TRBV11-2 and TRBJ2-3; 9 positions match TRBD1. The CDR3 is 16 amino acids. J lost 1 base, V lost 1 base, and 3 bases had no gene match. Germline V gives CDR1 SGHAT, CDR2 FQNNGV. CDR3 amino acids: CASSLGWTGGTDTQYF. DNA for the CDR3: TGTGCCAGCAGCTTAGGGTGGACAGGGGGCACAGATACGCAGTATTTT.

V is TRBV7-8 and J is TRBJ2-2; the D is unclear. Germline loops: CDR1 SGHVS, CDR2 FQNEAQ. Trimming removed 1 base at V and 7 bases at J, with 10 bases between. The CDR3 runs to 14 residues. CDR3 sequence (DNA): TGTGCCAGCAGCTTAGTGATTCGAGGCGGGGAGCTGTTTTTT. It translates to CASSLVIRGGELFF.

This chain joins TRBV7-8 and TRBJ2-7; the match to TRBD1 covers 7 bases. Germline V gene lookup returns CDR1 SGHVS and CDR2 FQNEAQ. This CDR3 contains 14 residues. V trimming: 4 bases; J trimming: 1 base; junction bases outside the gene matches: 4. In DNA, the CDR3 is TGTGCCAGCAGCTGGCTGACAGGGTCCTACGAGCAGTACTTC. Translating it yields CASSWLTGSYEQYF.

V is TRBV27 and J is TRBJ2-3, with 7 bases identical to TRBD2. V gave up 5 bases and J gave up 5 bases; unmatched junction bases: 10. This CDR3 spans 15 amino acids. Germline assignment: CDR1 MNHEY and CDR2 SMNVEV (reference sequence). The CDR3 spells CASSRMGLSGDTQYF. The CDR3 DNA sequence: TGTGCCAGCAGTCGAATGGGACTATCGGGAGATACGCAGTATTTT.

The genes are TRBV5-1 and TRBJ2-3; D is possibly TRBD2 (6 bases). Germline assignment: CDR1 SGHRS and CDR2 YFSETQ. Between the trimmed V and J ends, which lost 4 bases and 3 bases, there was a span of 9 bases. This CDR3 comprises 13 residues. CDR3 in amino acids: CASSAEGTDTQYF. DNA for the CDR3: TGCGCCAGCAGCGCGGAGGGGACAGATACGCAGTATTTT.

The rearrangement links TRBV30 to TRBJ1-3, with TRBD1 as a possible D gene (5 bases). The CDR3 contains 14 residues. V was trimmed by 1 base and J by 4 bases, leaving 11 bases between them. Germline V lookup: CDR1 GTSNPN, CDR2 SVGIG (reference sequence). The CDR3 is CAWSGRQQGNTIYF. The CDR3 nucleotides read TGTGCCTGGAGTGGAAGACAGCAGGGAAACACCATATATTTT.

The chain recombines TRBV13 with TRBJ1-1; 8 bases line up with TRBD1. Germline V gene sequence: CDR1 PRHDT, CDR2 FYEKMQ (reference sequence). V shed 6 bases, J shed 1 base, and the junction held 7 bases outside the gene matches. The CDR3 extends over 15 amino acids. This CDR3 reads CASSTHRGENTEAFF. CDR3 nucleotides: TGTGCCAGCAGTACACACAGGGGGGAGAACACTGAAGCTTTCTTT.

The chain combines TRBV6-5 with TRBJ2-1; TRBD2 aligns across 7 bases. Trimming removed 5 bases from V and 8 bases from J; junction bases left unmatched: 12. Germline V CDR1 and CDR2: MNHEY, SVGAGI. The CDR3 runs 15 residues. The CDR3 sequence: CASSRGLVRFYEQFF. DNA for the CDR3: TGTGCCAGCAGTCGCGGACTAGTTCGGTTCTATGAGCAGTTCTTC.

V gene TRBV4-2 combines with J gene TRBJ1-4, with 7 bases that match TRBD1. The CDR3 is made up of 16 amino acids. The germline V gene encodes CDR1 LGHNA and CDR2 YNFKEQ. V lost 1 base and J lost 4; bases outside the gene matches: 6. The chain's CDR3 is CASSQGFGTDNEKLFF. The CDR3 nucleotides read TGTGCCAGCAGCCAAGGGTTCGGGACAGATAATGAAAAACTGTTTTTT.

There are a few counts of this clone. The chain has TRBV7-3 and TRBJ2-7; TRBD2 matches at 9 bases. Unmatched junction bases numbered 10, after V lost 5 bases and J lost 5 bases. From germline, CDR1 is SGHTA and CDR2 FQGTGA. The CDR3 is 15 residues long. The CDR3 loop reads CASSIQAGGPHEQYF. The CDR3, as DNA: TGTGCCAGCAGCATACAAGCGGGAGGACCCCACGAGCAGTACTTC.

The rearrangement uses TRBV6-1 and TRBJ2-2; 9 bases are shared with TRBD2. The CDR3 has 15 residues. The trim removed 10 bases at V and 5 bases at J, leaving 11 bases unmatched. The germline CDR1 and CDR2 sequences are MNHNS and SASEGT. The CDR3 loop reads CATLRASGVTGELFF. CDR3 DNA sequence: TGTGCCACCCTGAGGGCTAGCGGGGTAACCGGGGAGCTGTTTTTT.

The V call is TRBV7-6, the J call TRBJ2-1; D is perhaps TRBD2 (5 bases). Germline V CDR1 and CDR2: SGHVS, FNYEAQ. Trimming took 0 bases from V and 5 from J, leaving 14 bases between them. The length of the CDR3 is 16 residues. CDR3 in amino acids: CASSLAPRVLNNEQFF. CDR3 DNA sequence: TGTGCCAGCAGCTTAGCTCCGAGGGTTTTAAACAATGAGCAGTTCTTC.

This clone has more than one count but fewer than ten. The CDR3 coding sequence is TGTGCCAGCAGCCAAGGGGACAGGGTAAGCGAGCAGTACTTC. It yields the protein CASSQGDRVSEQYF. This sequence joins TRBV4-2 and TRBJ2-7, with 9 nucleotides matching TRBD1. This CDR3 spans 14 amino acids. Germline values: CDR1 LGHNA, CDR2 YNFKEQ. The V gene end was trimmed by 1 base and the J gene end by 6 bases; junction bases not matched to a gene: 4.

The V call is TRBV29-1, the J call TRBJ1-4; TRBD1 aligns across 8 bases. J lost 0 bases, V lost 6 bases, and 3 bases had no gene match. Germline V gene data show CDR1 as SQVTM and CDR2 as ANQGSEA. This CDR3 contains 14 residues. Written as DNA, the CDR3 is TGCAGCGTGGACAGGGATGCAACTAATGAAAAACTGTTTTTT. This gives the protein CSVDRDATNEKLFF.

The chain recombines TRBV5-5 with TRBJ1-2, with D hard to call. Trimming cost V 0 bases and J 6 bases, with 9 bases left between them. In germline, CDR1 is SGHKS, CDR2 YYEKEE (reference sequence). The CDR3 extends over 13 amino acids. The CDR3 DNA sequence: TGTGCCAGCAGCTTGGACAGAGGGCATGGCTACACCTTC. Translating it yields CASSLDRGHGYTF.

The chain joins TRBV19 to TRBJ1-4, with D possibly matching TRBD1 (5 bases). The CDR3 runs to 13 residues. CDR1 and CDR2 from the germline V gene are LNHDA and SQIVND (reference sequence). V was clipped by 4 bases and J by 8 bases, with 11 bases between them. The CDR3 loop reads CASSRQGSEKLFF. CDR3 sequence (DNA): TGTGCCAGTAGTAGGCAGGGAAGCGAAAAACTGTTTTTT.

This clone has just one count. The gene calls are TRBV19 and TRBJ2-1, with 7 bases fitting TRBD1. Per the germline V gene, CDR1 is LNHDA and CDR2 is SQIVND (reference sequence). V lost 2 bases and J lost 7; bases outside the gene matches: 14. CDR3 size: 17 residues. The DNA of the CDR3 is TGTGCCAGTAGTATAAATACAGGGGCTTTCTTTGGTAATGAGCAGTTCTTC. Its translation is CASSINTGAFFGNEQFF.

This sequence joins TRBV10-3 and TRBJ1-1, with D possibly matching TRBD1 (5 bases). Trimming stripped 4 bases from V and 3 bases from J, with 9 bases between. From germline, CDR1 is ENHRY and CDR2 SYGVKD. The CDR3 loop spans 13 amino acids. Written as DNA, the CDR3 is TGTGCCATCAGTGTGGAAGGGGACACTGAAGCTTTCTTT. This sequence encodes CAISVEGDTEAFF.

The chain couples TRBV2 to TRBJ2-5; 15 bases are a match to TRBD2. This CDR3 is 16 amino acids long. Germline CDR1 SNHLY, CDR2 FYNNEI. V lost 1 base and J lost 5; bases outside the gene matches: 2. Here the CDR3 reads CASSEGGLAGGETQYF. Here the CDR3 DNA reads TGTGCCAGCAGTGAAGGGGGACTAGCGGGGGGTGAGACCCAGTACTTC. Drawing the rest from reference TRBV2 and TRBJ2-5, the complete variable domain is EPEVTQTPSHQVTQMGQEVILRCVPISNHLYFYWYRQILGQKVEFLVSFYNNEISEKSEIFDDQFSVERPDGSNFTLKIRSTKLEDSAMYFCASSEGGLAGGETQYFGPGTRLLVL.

The rearrangement joins TRBV30 to TRBJ1-2, with TRBD1 matching 7 bases. There are 13 residues in the CDR3. CDR1 and CDR2 (germline): GTSNPN, SVGIG (reference sequence). Trimming removed 4 bases from V and 2 bases from J; junction bases left unmatched: 4. CDR3 in amino acids: CAWNPTGNYGYTF. CDR3 DNA sequence: TGTGCCTGGAATCCGACAGGGAACTATGGCTACACCTTC.

The CDR3 bases are TGTGCCAGTAGGCTCAGGGGGAGGCAAGAGACCCAGTACTTC. Translating it yields CASRLRGRQETQYF. This chain joins TRBV19 and TRBJ2-5; maybe TRBD1 (7 bases). The CDR3 totals 14 residues. Germline values: CDR1 LNHDA, CDR2 SQIVND (reference sequence). V was cut by 6 bases and J by 2 bases, with 13 bases left in between.

The V call is TRBV5-1, the J call TRBJ2-5; 11 bases agree with TRBD2. CDR1 and CDR2 (germline): SGHRS, YFSETQ. CDR3 size: 14 residues. Unmatched junction bases numbered 0, after V lost 3 bases and J lost 2 bases. The CDR3 sequence: CASSWTSGQETQYF. The CDR3 DNA sequence: TGCGCCAGCAGCTGGACTAGCGGGCAAGAGACCCAGTACTTC.